The present TCR beta chain was sequenced within a study of cytomegalovirus exposure and HLA in healthy donors. Study-level points and caveats: Among TCR beta chains of equal frequency, HLA-associated ones were more clonally expanded in a later analysis. Sequences of the TCR beta chain were said to predict the HLA-A and HLA-B alleles of most subjects accurately. It was reported in a later analysis that an Asian-associated ancestry cluster showed fewer N-insertions than the roughly 620-donor mean.

Researchers ran the PCR with 60 Vbeta and 13 Jbeta primers. This table comes from immunoSEQ multiplex PCR, and its TCRdb copy is limited to in-frame clones, with some not included. The sample holds 85,000 to 100,000 clones, roughly four fifths seen once. The CDR3 runs 16 residues. Germline CDR1 is LNHNV and CDR2 is YYDKDF (reference sequence). V lost 0 bases to trimming and J lost 6 bases, with 17 bases between them. With regard to this clone: The target antigen is unknown.

The J gene is TRBJ1-2, the V gene TRBV15; the D is unclear. Sequenced material: PBMCs. This sequence originates from a female donor in good health and CMV-seropositive. The CDR3 loop reads CATSREVSSPGDGYTF. In DNA, the CDR3 is TGTGCCACCAGCAGAGAGGTCAGCTCCCCCGGGGATGGCTACACCTTC.